One and the same sample provided the 18 T cell receptor beta chains below, sequenced in a study of blood T cell repertoires in COVID-19. Assay used: immunoSEQ multiplex PCR; TCRdb lists only in-frame clones, some missing. The top ten hold around 1.1% of the sample, which has fewer than 300,000 clones, roughly 90% seen once. The specimen sequenced was PBMCs or T cells enriched from blood (not recorded which). The receptors here all came from a woman in her twenties or thirties who had recovered from COVID-19.

This clone has a single count. J is TRBJ1-2 and V is TRBV11-3, with a tentative D call TRBD1 (5 bases). CDR3 length: 16 residues. The V and J ends lost 3 bases and 3 bases respectively, with 17 bases between them. Germline V lookup: CDR1 SGHNT, CDR2 YENEEA. CDR3 coding DNA: TGTGCCAGCAGCTTTACCACCGCGACAGAATACTATGGCTACACCTTC. Translating it yields CASSFTTATEYYGYTF.

This chain joins TRBV7-2 and TRBJ2-1; 9 nucleotides agree with TRBD2. The J segment lost 0 bases and the V segment lost 1 base, leaving 7 bases of the junction unmatched. Per germline, CDR1 SGHTA and CDR2 FQGNSA. The CDR3 is 18 residues long. CDR3 bases: TGTGCCAGCAGCTTAGGTCTAGCGGGAAGTCTCTCCTACAATGAGCAGTTCTTC. Its protein is CASSLGLAGSLSYNEQFF.

The chain joins TRBV18 to TRBJ1-1; TRBD1 agrees at 7 bases. The CDR3 runs 16 residues. The V gene's germline CDR1 is KGHSH and CDR2 LQKENI. Trimming took 1 base from V and 1 from J; bases not matched to a gene: 6. The CDR3 DNA follows: TGTGCCAGCTCACCACGGACAGGTAGGGGGAACACTGAAGCTTTCTTT. Amino acid sequence: CASSPRTGRGNTEAFF.

A few counts support this clone. This rearrangement joins TRBV6-5 to TRBJ2-2; D possibly corresponds to TRBD2 (6 bases). This CDR3 contains 16 residues. V was clipped by 0 bases and J by 6 bases, with 14 bases between them. Per germline, CDR1 MNHEY and CDR2 SVGAGI. CDR3 protein: CASSYSITGVAGELFF. The CDR3 DNA is TGTGCCAGCAGTTACTCGATAACGGGAGTCGCCGGGGAGCTGTTTTTT.

The V and J genes are TRBV10-3 and TRBJ2-3; the match to TRBD2 covers 7 bases. CDR1 is ENHRY, CDR2 SYGVKD, per germline. V shed 4 bases and J 3 bases; nucleotides not matched to a gene: 22. The CDR3 totals 20 residues. The CDR3 is CAISAGAISRGRVGTDTQYF. CDR3 in DNA: TGTGCCATCAGTGCCGGGGCGATTTCTCGGGGGAGGGTAGGAACAGATACGCAGTATTTT.

Turning to this clone: Other nucleotide sequences in the sample specify the same CDR3. The genes are TRBV28 and TRBJ2-1; the D gene is possibly TRBD1 (5 bases). Trimming left V 1 base short and J 9 bases short, with 7 bases between. This CDR3 contains 12 residues. Looked up from germline, CDR1 is MDHEN and CDR2 is SYDVKM. The CDR3 reads CASSLLQGEQFF. For the CDR3, the DNA is TGTGCCAGCAGTTTATTGCAGGGTGAGCAGTTCTTC.

The chain uses TRBV5-5 and TRBJ1-4; no definite D call. Trimming left V 0 bases short and J 5 bases short, with 5 bases between. The CDR3 has 13 amino acids. Looked up from germline, CDR1 is SGHKS and CDR2 is YYEKEE (reference sequence). This CDR3 is CASSLGRNEKLFF. Written as DNA, the CDR3 is TGTGCCAGCAGCTTGGGTAGAAATGAAAAACTGTTTTTT. The whole variable domain, remainder taken from reference TRBV5-5 and TRBJ1-4, is DAGVTQSPTHLIKTRGQQVTLRCSPISGHKSVSWYQQVLGQGPQFIFQYYEKEERGRGNFPDRFSARQFPNYSSELNVNALLLGDSALYLCASSLGRNEKLFFGSGTQLSVL.

The chain recombines TRBV28 with TRBJ2-1, with 12 bases that match TRBD2. The germline V gene has CDR1 MDHEN and CDR2 SYDVKM. The CDR3 loop spans 15 amino acids. Trimming removed 2 bases from V and 7 bases from J; junction bases left unmatched: 3. The CDR3 spells CASSLLTSGSNEQFF. DNA of the CDR3: TGTGCCAGCAGTTTACTGACTAGCGGGAGTAATGAGCAGTTCTTC.

This chain joins TRBV4-1 and TRBJ1-1, with 9 nucleotides matching TRBD1. Germline values: CDR1 MGHRA, CDR2 YSYEKL. V lost 1 base to trimming and J lost 4 bases; unmatched junction nucleotides: 13. The CDR3 loop spans 18 amino acids. CDR3 region: CASSQGDRALIMTTEAFF. The CDR3 DNA follows: TGCGCCAGCAGCCAAGGGGACAGGGCTCTGATTATGACCACTGAAGCTTTCTTT.

The CDR3 DNA reads as TGTGCCAGCAGCTCCCTAGCTGCCTACGAGCAGTACTTC. Protein product: CASSSLAAYEQYF. The chain is built from TRBV5-6 and TRBJ2-7, with D possibly being TRBD2 (5 bases). Germline loops: CDR1 SGHDT, CDR2 YYEEEE. V was clipped by 3 bases and J by 2 bases, with 9 bases between them. The CDR3 consists of 13 residues.

V and J are TRBV5-1 and TRBJ2-7, with TRBD2 matching 8 bases. Trimming at V came to 5 bases and at J to 1 base, leaving 14 bases not matched to a gene. This CDR3 has 17 residues. CDR1 is SGHRS, CDR2 YFSETQ, per germline. The DNA for the CDR3 is TGCGCCAGCAGAAAACGTCCCGGGACTAGTGAATCCTACGAGCAGTACTTC. Translation: CASRKRPGTSESYEQYF.

CDR3 protein: CASSRDRGWQPQHF. DNA of the CDR3: TGTGCCAGCAGTCGGGACAGGGGTTGGCAGCCCCAGCATTTT. V and J are TRBV6-5 and TRBJ1-5; the match to TRBD1 covers 10 bases. After removal of 5 bases from V and 7 bases from J, the junction contained 5 bases not matched to a gene. Germline CDR1 MNHEY, CDR2 SVGAGI. The CDR3 has 14 residues.

V gene TRBV5-4 combines with J gene TRBJ2-2; 13 nucleotides align to TRBD2. V was pared by 0 bases and J by 7 bases, with 3 bases of the junction left unmatched. There are 16 residues in the CDR3. Germline V lookup: CDR1 SGHNT, CDR2 YYREEE (reference sequence). For the CDR3, the DNA is TGTGCCAGCAGCTTGGGACTAGCGGGAGGTGGCGGGGAGCTGTTTTTT. It translates to CASSLGLAGGGGELFF. The full variable domain, with the rest looked up from reference TRBV5-4 and TRBJ2-2, is ETGVTQSPTHLIKTRGQQVTLRCSSQSGHNTVSWYQQALGQGPQFIFQYYREEENGRGNFPPRFSGLQFPNYSSELNVNALELDDSALYLCASSLGLAGGGGELFFGEGSRLTVL.

The gene calls are TRBV6-5 and TRBJ1-6; 10 bases line up with TRBD1. With 8 bases clipped from V and 7 bases from J, the junction kept 5 bases outside the gene matches. This CDR3 spans 14 amino acids. Germline CDR1 reads MNHEY; CDR2 reads SVGAGI. The CDR3 DNA follows: TGTGCCAGCGCGGGACAGGGGAGGAATTCACCCCTCCACTTT. Amino acid sequence: CASAGQGRNSPLHF.

This clone was picked up a small number of times. The chain employs TRBV28 and TRBJ1-2; no clear D. V was pared by 5 bases and J by 6 bases, with 22 bases between. Germline CDR1 is MDHEN and CDR2 is SYDVKM. This CDR3 region has 16 residues. The CDR3 nucleotides are TGTGCCAGCAGTAATCCGGGCCCGGGAAAAAGTCATGGCTACACCTTC. Protein product: CASSNPGPGKSHGYTF.

The chain is built from TRBV7-3 and TRBJ2-3; the match to TRBD2 covers 8 bases. From germline, CDR1 is SGHTA and CDR2 FQGTGA. The CDR3 covers 17 residues. The J segment lost 0 bases and the V segment lost 1 base, leaving 6 bases of the junction unmatched. The CDR3 DNA reads TGTGCCAGCAGCTTAAGAGGCCTAGCGGGCAGCACAGATACGCAGTATTTT. Its translation is CASSLRGLAGSTDTQYF.

CDR3 amino acids: CASSQPLSTSNTGELFF. CDR3 bases: TGTGCCAGCAGCCAGCCTTTATCGACTTCGAACACCGGGGAGCTGTTTTTT. This sequence joins TRBV3-1 (or the pseudogene TRBV3-2) and TRBJ2-2, with unresolved D. CDR1 and CDR2 from the germline V gene are LGHDT and YNNKEL (reference sequence). V lost 3 bases and J lost 0, with 14 bases in between. The CDR3 is 17 residues long.

The chain has TRBV9 and TRBJ2-2; a weak D match, TRBD2 (5 bases). Looked up from germline, CDR1 is SGDLS and CDR2 is YYNGEE. V was clipped by 0 bases and J by 5 bases, with 11 bases between them. CDR3 length equals 15 residues. As DNA, the CDR3 is TGTGCCAGCAGCGTAGGTCGGACTCCTACCGGGGAGCTGTTTTTT. Translation gives CASSVGRTPTGELFF. Full variable domain (outside the CDR3, taken from reference TRBV9 and TRBJ2-2): DSGVTQTPKHLITATGQRVTLRCSPRSGDLSVYWYQQSLDQGLQFLIQYYNGEERAKGNILERFSAQQFPDLHSELNLSSLELGDSALYFCASSVGRTPTGELFFGEGSRLTVL.